This T cell receptor beta chain stems from a study of PD-1 blockade in classical Hodgkin lymphoma. The wider study: On a schedule of every 2 weeks, patients received nivolumab 3 mg/kg intravenously.

The assay was immunoSEQ multiplex PCR, and TCRdb's table has in-frame clones only and misses some. Among 90,000 to 100,000 clones, more than 80% were seen once, and the ten largest hold 15% to 20%. Germline CDR1 and CDR2: LGHNA and YNFKEQ. V lost 4 bases and J lost 2; bases outside the gene matches: 13. There are 17 residues in the CDR3. With no exception, relapse followed autologous stem cell transplantation in all patients, and brentuximab vedotin exposure varied. Concerning this clone: No antigen is known for it.

Findings and limits, study-wide: The authors excluded patients who started nivolumab under 1 year after ASCT. Lower baseline TCR diversity was reported for newly diagnosed patients than for healthy donors. CD4+ TCR diversity, unlike CD8+, climbed significantly by C4D1.

The chain has TRBV4-2 and TRBJ2-7; 8 bases are a match to TRBD2. Sample: peripheral blood mononuclear cells (PBMCs), taken before the second cycle of nivolumab. The source of this sequence is a human donor with classical Hodgkin lymphoma. This CDR3 is CASSPPRGIAGTYEQYF. The DNA of the CDR3 is TGTGCCAGCAGCCCTCCGAGGGGGATAGCGGGAACCTACGAGCAGTACTTC.